A single sample is the source of the 9 T cell receptor beta chains below, sequenced in a study of OX40 agonist ivuxolimab in advanced cancers. Assay: immunoSEQ multiplex PCR; the TCRdb copy retains only in-frame clones and omits some. The table records 100,000 to 150,000 clones, around 92% of them present only once. Sequencing was performed on CD4+ or CD8+ T cells sorted from blood, taken in a trial of the OX40 agonist ivuxolimab. The receptor set was obtained from an adult with an advanced solid tumor such as melanoma, head and neck, liver or kidney cancer.

This chain uses TRBV14 with TRBJ2-1, with D unresolved. CDR1 is SGHDN, CDR2 FVKESK, per germline. Trimming stripped 0 bases from V and 5 bases from J, with 14 bases between. The CDR3 is made up of 16 amino acids. CDR3 bases: TGTGCCAGCAGCCAAGATCAAAATGTAAGAAACAATGAGCAGTTCTTC. As protein: CASSQDQNVRNNEQFF.

This clone was picked up a small number of times. The rearrangement joins TRBV5-1 to TRBJ1-1; D is unresolved. V lost 1 base and J 7 bases, leaving 5 bases between the germline ends. There are 11 residues in the CDR3. In germline, CDR1 is SGHRS, CDR2 YFSETQ. The CDR3 DNA sequence: TGCGCCAGCAGCTTGATGGTTGAAGCTTTCTTT. This gives the protein CASSLMVEAFF.

The rearrangement links TRBV27 to TRBJ2-1, with a tentative D call TRBD1 (5 bases). The V and J ends lost 6 bases and 0 bases respectively, with 21 bases between them. Germline values: CDR1 MNHEY, CDR2 SMNVEV (reference sequence). This CDR3 has 18 residues. The CDR3 region has the DNA TGTGCCAGCAGCCTATGGGGCCCGACGCGAAGCTCCTACAATGAGCAGTTCTTC. Residues: CASSLWGPTRSSYNEQFF.

The chain combines TRBV4-2 with TRBJ1-1, with TRBD1 matching 9 bases. Germline assignment: CDR1 LGHNA and CDR2 YNFKEQ. This CDR3 comprises 17 residues. The J segment lost 3 bases and the V segment lost 7 bases, leaving 15 bases of the junction unmatched. CDR3 in DNA: TGTGCCAGCAACTTATGGGGGACAGGGACTAGAGACACTGAAGCTTTCTTT. Translated, it gives CASNLWGTGTRDTEAFF.

This sequence joins TRBV7-9 and TRBJ2-7; weak D call: TRBD2 (5 bases). The CDR3 has 14 residues. Germline V gives CDR1 SEHNR, CDR2 FQNEAQ (reference sequence). The germline V and J ends were trimmed by 0 bases and 2 bases, with 8 bases remaining between them. The CDR3 here is CASSLAGAAYEQYF. The CDR3 coding sequence is TGTGCCAGCAGCTTAGCGGGAGCAGCCTACGAGCAGTACTTC.

The chain joins TRBV6-4 to TRBJ2-7; 8 nucleotides align to TRBD2. V lost 6 bases, J lost 3 bases, and 10 bases stayed unmatched. The CDR3 consists of 15 residues. Per the germline V gene, CDR1 is MRHNA and CDR2 is SNTAGT. The DNA of the CDR3 is TGTGCCAGCAGCATGCTGGCGGGAGGTAGCTACGAGCAGTACTTC. Translation: CASSMLAGGSYEQYF.

This chain links TRBV6-5 with TRBJ1-2, with D possibly matching TRBD1 (6 bases). The V gene lost 5 bases and the J gene lost 5 bases, with 15 bases spanning the gap. Germline CDR1 and CDR2: MNHEY and SVGAGI. CDR3 length equals 14 residues. DNA of the CDR3: TGTGCCAGCAGTCCCAGCTGGACAGTTTATGGCTACACCTTC. As protein: CASSPSWTVYGYTF.

This clone appeared once. J is TRBJ1-4 and V is TRBV7-8; D uncertain. The ends were cut back, 5 bases at V and 5 bases at J, with 12 bases in the middle. The CDR3 spans 14 residues. CDR1 SGHVS and CDR2 FQNEAQ come from the germline V gene. The CDR3: CASSGRTVNEKLFF. The CDR3 DNA reads TGTGCCAGCAGCGGCAGGACTGTCAATGAAAAACTGTTTTTT.

This chain uses TRBV18 with TRBJ2-1; D remains ambiguous. The germline CDR1 and CDR2 sequences are KGHSH and LQKENI. This CDR3 is built from 15 residues. Trimming shortened V by 3 bases and J by 0 bases, and 9 bases separated the two germline ends. Written as DNA, the CDR3 is TGTGCCAGCTCACCCGGCGGAAGCTCCTACAATGAGCAGTTCTTC. This encodes CASSPGGSSYNEQFF. Combining the CDR3 with reference TRBV18 and TRBJ2-1 gives the whole variable domain NAGVMQNPRHLVRRRGQEARLRCSPMKGHSHVYWYRQLPEEGLKFMVYLQKENIIDESGMPKERFSAEFPKEGPSILRIQQVVRGDSAAYFCASSPGGSSYNEQFFGPGTRLTVL.